The rows below give T cell receptor beta chains drawn from one sample of a study of blood T cell repertoires in COVID-19. Clones were sequenced by immunoSEQ multiplex PCR, and TCRdb holds only the in-frame ones, with some missing. The sample consists of roughly 64,000 clones, 80% to 90% of them appearing once. Sequencing was done on a sample of peripheral blood. The receptors were gathered from a man in his forties with acute or convalescent COVID-19. Both conserved end residues are part of each CDR3.

TRBV2,TRBJ1-2,CASSAGRGTYGYTF
TRBV5-6,TRBJ2-3,CASIYLRGPSTDTQYF
TRBV19,TRBJ1-4,CASSPTGTALEKLFF
TRBV9,TRBJ1-1,CASSPGTGGVIEAFF
TRBV10-1,TRBJ1-5,CASSAGGNQPQHF
TRBV30,TRBJ1-1,CAWSADRNTEAFF
TRBV11-3,TRBJ2-5,CASSLRPPSGGGETQYF
TRBV6-1,TRBJ2-1,CASSEDPAGEGDEQFF
TRBV11-1,TRBJ1-6,CASSSRDRASPLHF
TRBV18,TRBJ1-2,CASSPNGNYGYTF
TRBV28,TRBJ1-2,CASGQGNNYGYTF
TRBV7-2,TRBJ2-5,CASSPAGPQETQYF
TRBV5-1,TRBJ1-6,CASSLGPGQVGSPLHF
TRBV5-1,TRBJ2-3,CASSLTDTQYF
TRBV6-5,TRBJ2-5,CASSPGQEKTQYF
TRBV2,TRBJ1-2,CASSTGDRRYTF
TRBV3-1/TRBV3-2,TRBJ2-1,CASSQDRASSFNEQFF
TRBV5-1,TRBJ1-6,CASSLAGAQGGSPLHF
TRBV3-1/TRBV3-2,TRBJ2-5,CASSELAGGPSETQYF
TRBV6-5,TRBJ2-4,CASRRGGDKNIQYF
TRBV5-1,TRBJ1-2,CASSPSGRAYGYTF
TRBV7-3,TRBJ1-2,CASSPGGQGNYGYTF
TRBV11-3,TRBJ1-1,CASSLAFMNTEAFF
TRBV6-6,TRBJ1-5,CASSYGQGGQPQHF
TRBV5-1,TRBJ1-3,CASKPGSSGNTIYF
TRBV7-3,TRBJ1-3,CASSPGPITNGNTIYF
TRBV5-1,TRBJ1-4,CASSARTGLNEKLFF
TRBV19,TRBJ1-2,CASTGTGLSGYTF
TRBV18,TRBJ1-3,CASSPRQPGTESSGNTIYF
TRBV30,TRBJ1-1,CAWSKRGEAFF
TRBV7-2,TRBJ2-7,CASSNRAGGLYEQYF
TRBV2,TRBJ2-7,CASSDPGNEQYF
TRBV18,TRBJ2-3,CASSQTQRATDTQYF
TRBV9,TRBJ2-3,CASSVSGGRTDTQYF
TRBV30,TRBJ1-1,CAWSLTNSVAFF
TRBV6-1,TRBJ1-5,CASSDAWQGANSNQPQHF
TRBV11-1,TRBJ1-1,CASSSGQGYTEAFF
TRBV5-4,TRBJ1-2,CASSFGGEGDYGYTF
TRBV3-1/TRBV3-2,TRBJ1-1,CASSPRTGGTEAFF